This entry lists 21 T cell receptor beta chains sequenced from one sample in a study of shared T cell receptors in the human thymus. The repertoire was sequenced with immunoSEQ multiplex PCR; TCRdb's copy has only in-frame clones and lacks some. The sample lists roughly 500,000 clones; about 84% were seen once. These records were also assigned to another study, of human thymus T cells.

The sequencing input was thymocytes. The receptors stem from a boy in the first two years of life with a congenital heart defect.

J is TRBJ2-1 and V is TRBV15, with D perhaps TRBD2 (6 bases). Trimming cost V 2 bases and J 7 bases, with 15 bases left between them. This CDR3 has 15 amino acids. Germline V gene sequence: CDR1 LNHNV, CDR2 YYDKDF (reference sequence). The DNA of the CDR3 is TGTGCCACCAGCAGACGCGGGGACTGGCCAAATGAGCAGTTCTTC. It specifies CATSRRGDWPNEQFF.

V usage is TRBV25-1 and J usage is TRBJ2-7; perhaps TRBD2 as D (5 bases). This CDR3 spans 16 amino acids. Germline loops: CDR1 MGHDK, CDR2 SYGVNS. V was trimmed by 0 bases and J by 3 bases, leaving 15 bases between them. The CDR3, as DNA: TGTGCCAGCAGTGAATATGCTAGCACCCAAAGCTACGAGCAGTACTTC. Protein sequence: CASSEYASTQSYEQYF.

This clone was seen a handful of times. The rearrangement uses TRBV5-1 and TRBJ1-1; the D gene is possibly TRBD1 (6 bases). In germline, CDR1 is SGHRS, CDR2 YFSETQ. The CDR3 runs 17 residues. The V end was cut by 4 bases, the J end by 1 base, with 20 bases between. CDR3 nucleotides: TGCGCCAGCAGCCCAGGGGTAGGGTCCCGCCAGAACACTGAAGCTTTCTTT. Translation: CASSPGVGSRQNTEAFF.

The rearrangement uses TRBV6-1 and TRBJ2-1; 13 positions match TRBD2. The CDR3 extends over 20 amino acids. Germline V gene data show CDR1 as MNHNS and CDR2 as SASEGT. Trimming took 4 bases from V and 2 from J; bases not matched to a gene: 14. The CDR3 loop reads CASSATSGRANHTPYNEQFF. In DNA form, the CDR3 reads TGTGCCAGCAGTGCTACTAGCGGGAGGGCCAACCATACCCCCTACAATGAGCAGTTCTTC.

This chain links TRBV15 with TRBJ2-7; D perhaps matches TRBD2 (5 bases). The V gene lost 5 bases and the J gene lost 7 bases, with 12 bases spanning the gap. Per the germline V gene, CDR1 is LNHNV and CDR2 is YYDKDF (reference sequence). The CDR3 runs to 12 residues. CDR3 region: CATSGPRGEQYF. The CDR3 region has the DNA TGTGCCACCAGCGGCCCGCGCGGGGAGCAGTACTTC.

V usage is TRBV19 and J usage is TRBJ1-1; 9 bases fit TRBD1. CDR3 size: 17 residues. Trimming cost V 3 bases and J 2 bases; bases outside gene matches: 10. In germline, CDR1 is LNHDA, CDR2 SQIVND (reference sequence). The CDR3 protein is CASSMGGQGKTNTEAFF. As DNA, the CDR3 is TGTGCCAGTAGTATGGGTGGACAGGGGAAAACTAACACTGAAGCTTTCTTT.

The rearrangement joins TRBV7-2 to TRBJ2-7; D is uncertain. Germline V lookup: CDR1 SGHTA, CDR2 FQGNSA. Trimming took 4 bases from V and 1 from J, leaving 11 bases between them. This CDR3 comprises 14 residues. Here the CDR3 DNA reads TGTGCCAGCAGCTGGAGTTTGGGTTCCTACGAGCAGTACTTC. Translated: CASSWSLGSYEQYF.

In this sample, this clone turned up a few times. V is TRBV4-1 and J is TRBJ2-1; D gene ambiguous. The length of the CDR3 is 14 residues. V lost 0 bases, J lost 4 bases, and 7 bases lay in between. Germline V gene data show CDR1 as MGHRA and CDR2 as YSYEKL. The CDR3 spells CASSQDPLYNEQFF. The CDR3 DNA follows: TGCGCCAGCAGCCAAGATCCCCTTTACAATGAGCAGTTCTTC.

A single count supports this clone. CDR3 loop: CASSLRTILNSNQPQHF. CDR3 in DNA: TGTGCCAGCAGTCTTCGGACAATACTAAATAGCAATCAGCCCCAGCATTTT. This chain joins TRBV2 and TRBJ1-5, with D perhaps matching TRBD1 (5 bases). CDR3 length: 17 residues. CDR1 is SNHLY and CDR2 is FYNNEI in the germline V gene. V was shortened by 5 bases and J by 0 bases, with 17 bases between the two germline ends. Based on the CDR3 plus reference TRBV2 and TRBJ1-5, the full variable domain is EPEVTQTPSHQVTQMGQEVILRCVPISNHLYFYWYRQILGQKVEFLVSFYNNEISEKSEIFDDQFSVERPDGSNFTLKIRSTKLEDSAMYFCASSLRTILNSNQPQHFGDGTRLSIL.

This rearrangement joins TRBV28 to TRBJ1-5; no firm D call. The germline CDR1 and CDR2 sequences are MDHEN and SYDVKM. The CDR3 consists of 13 residues. V was clipped by 10 bases and J by 1 base, with 11 bases between them. In DNA form, the CDR3 reads TGTGCCACCTGGTCGGGGAGCAATCAGCCCCAGCATTTT. Translated: CATWSGSNQPQHF.

The chain carries TRBV10-3 and TRBJ2-5, with TRBD1 as a possible D gene (6 bases). V dropped 2 bases and J dropped 5 bases, with 24 bases sitting between them. CDR3 size: 18 residues. Germline V gives CDR1 ENHRY, CDR2 SYGVKD. The CDR3 protein is CAISEPSTLQGPVETQYF. CDR3 DNA sequence: TGTGCCATCAGTGAGCCATCGACTCTACAGGGACCCGTCGAGACCCAGTACTTC.

The V call is TRBV6-6, the J call TRBJ2-7; 9 nucleotides match TRBD2. The CDR3 has 16 amino acids. Germline CDR1 MNHNY, CDR2 SVGAGI (reference sequence). Trimming removed 4 bases from V and 2 bases from J; junction bases left unmatched: 9. The CDR3 is CASSSPSGRITYEQYF. The CDR3 region has the DNA TGTGCCAGCAGTTCCCCAAGCGGGAGGATTACCTACGAGCAGTACTTC.

The CDR3 loop reads CAISESTAGYSYEQYF. The CDR3, as DNA: TGTGCCATCAGTGAGTCGACGGCGGGCTACTCCTACGAGCAGTACTTC. The rearrangement links TRBV10-3 to TRBJ2-7, with a tentative D call TRBD2 (5 bases). Germline CDR1 and CDR2: ENHRY and SYGVKD. Trimming left V 0 bases short and J 0 bases short, with 12 bases between. The CDR3 extends over 16 amino acids.

The rearrangement joins TRBV4-3 to TRBJ2-3; unclear D gene. Germline loops: CDR1 LGHNA, CDR2 YSLEER. The CDR3 is made up of 17 amino acids. Trimming removed 0 bases at V and 5 bases at J, with 18 bases between. CDR3 DNA sequence: TGCGCCAGCAGCCAAGATAGGCTCGGGTGGCTTGGAGATACGCAGTATTTT. Amino acid sequence: CASSQDRLGWLGDTQYF.

This sequence joins TRBV7-2 and TRBJ2-3; tentative D call: TRBD1 (6 bases). Germline-derived CDR1 and CDR2 are SGHTA and FQGNSA. This CDR3 spans 17 amino acids. The ends were cut back, 8 bases at V and 2 bases at J, with 23 bases in the middle. CDR3 DNA: TGTGCCAGCCATCGAGGGGGTTTTCCCCCTCACACAGATACGCAGTATTTT. Residues: CASHRGGFPPHTDTQYF.

J is TRBJ2-7 and V is TRBV25-1; TRBD1 might be the D (5 bases). The CDR3 is 16 amino acids. The V end was cut by 3 bases, the J end by 0 bases, with 15 bases between. Per the germline V gene, CDR1 is MGHDK and CDR2 is SYGVNS. CDR3 sequence: CASSESGRVNSYEQYF. The CDR3 DNA reads as TGTGCCAGCAGTGAGTCGGGCAGGGTGAACTCCTACGAGCAGTACTTC.

This clone has only a few counts. The rearrangement links TRBV5-6 to TRBJ2-5; D is unresolved. Germline V gene lookup returns CDR1 SGHDT and CDR2 YYEEEE. CDR3 size: 15 residues. The ends were cut back, 3 bases at V and 0 bases at J, with 12 bases in the middle. The CDR3 sequence is CASSSTAPYQETQYF. The CDR3 nucleotides read TGTGCCAGCAGCTCAACTGCCCCCTACCAAGAGACCCAGTACTTC.

This clone was observed a handful of times. V usage is TRBV4-3 and J usage is TRBJ2-5; 11 positions match TRBD2. This CDR3 spans 18 amino acids. The ends lost 0 bases at V and 1 base at J; junction bases unmatched: 7. Germline loops: CDR1 LGHNA, CDR2 YSLEER. This CDR3 is CASSQEPSGRPPQETQYF. Written as DNA, the CDR3 is TGCGCCAGCAGCCAAGAACCTAGCGGGAGGCCCCCCCAAGAGACCCAGTACTTC.

This clone was detected a few times. The chain combines TRBV7-2 with TRBJ2-7, with 9 bases fitting TRBD1. Looked up from germline, CDR1 is SGHTA and CDR2 is FQGNSA. This CDR3 comprises 18 residues. V shed 0 bases, J shed 4 bases, and the junction held 13 bases outside the gene matches. CDR3 sequence (DNA): TGTGCCAGCAGCTTAGCCACTCCCGGGACAGGGAATTCATACGAGCAGTACTTC. Amino acid sequence: CASSLATPGTGNSYEQYF. The variable domain in full, with the rest retrieved from reference TRBV7-2 and TRBJ2-7, is GAGVSQSPSNKVTEKGKDVELRCDPISGHTALYWYRQSLGQGLEFLIYFQGNSAPDKSGLPSDRFSAERTGGSVSTLTIQRTQQEDSAVYLCASSLATPGTGNSYEQYFGPGTRLTVT.

The chain is built from TRBV30 and TRBJ2-1; 7 nucleotides align to TRBD2. Germline CDR1 GTSNPN, CDR2 SVGIG (reference sequence). The CDR3 is 17 amino acids. V dropped 4 bases and J dropped 3; count of bases not matched to a gene: 15. The CDR3 nucleotides read TGTGCCTGGACGGACCCCGGATCGGGGGGTGGCTACAATGAGCAGTTCTTC. It codes for CAWTDPGSGGGYNEQFF.

The genes are TRBV5-1 and TRBJ2-6, with 9 bases identical to TRBD1. Looked up from germline, CDR1 is SGHRS and CDR2 is YFSETQ. This CDR3 spans 19 amino acids. Unmatched junction bases numbered 11, after V lost 4 bases and J lost 0 bases. In DNA, the CDR3 is TGCGCCAGCAGCCTAGGGACAGGGCGATCTGGCTCTGGGGCCAACGTCCTGACTTTC. Its translation is CASSLGTGRSGSGANVLTF.